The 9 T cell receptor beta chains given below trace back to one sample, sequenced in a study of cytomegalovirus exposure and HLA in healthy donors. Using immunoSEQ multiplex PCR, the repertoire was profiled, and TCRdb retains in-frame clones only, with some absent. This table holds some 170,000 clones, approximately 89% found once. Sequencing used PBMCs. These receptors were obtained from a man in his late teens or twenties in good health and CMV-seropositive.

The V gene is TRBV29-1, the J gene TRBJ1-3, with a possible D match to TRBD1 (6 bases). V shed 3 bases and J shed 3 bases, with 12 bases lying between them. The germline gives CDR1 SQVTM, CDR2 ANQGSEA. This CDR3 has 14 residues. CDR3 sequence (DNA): TGCAGCGTTGAGTCCGGACAGAATGGAAACACCATATATTTT. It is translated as CSVESGQNGNTIYF.

DNA of the CDR3: TGTGCCAGCAGCTTCCGACTAGCGGGGGGCACAGATACGCAGTATTTT. Translating gives CASSFRLAGGTDTQYF. This rearrangement joins TRBV14 to TRBJ2-3, with 12 bases that match TRBD2. Germline V CDR1 and CDR2: SGHDN, FVKESK. CDR3 size: 16 residues. The V segment lost 5 bases and the J segment 1 base; nucleotides outside the gene matches: 4.

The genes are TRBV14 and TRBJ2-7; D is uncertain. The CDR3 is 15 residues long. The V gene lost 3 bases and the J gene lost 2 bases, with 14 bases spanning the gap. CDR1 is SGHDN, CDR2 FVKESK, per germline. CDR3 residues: CASSHAFREAYEQYF. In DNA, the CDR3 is TGTGCCAGCAGCCACGCGTTTAGAGAAGCCTACGAGCAGTACTTC. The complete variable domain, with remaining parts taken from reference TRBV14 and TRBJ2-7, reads EAGVTQFPSHSVIEKGQTVTLRCDPISGHDNLYWYRRVMGKEIKFLLHFVKESKQDESGMPNNRFLAERTGGTYSTLKVQPAELEDSGVYFCASSHAFREAYEQYFGPGTRLTVT.

For the CDR3, the DNA is TGTGCCAGCGCCCCCGGACAGGGGGTAGGTAGCAATCAGCCCCAGCATTTT. It yields the protein CASAPGQGVGSNQPQHF. The rearrangement links TRBV19 to TRBJ1-5; the match to TRBD1 covers 10 bases. The CDR3 contains 17 residues. CDR1 is LNHDA and CDR2 is SQIVND in the germline V gene (reference sequence). V was pared by 9 bases and J by 0 bases, with 11 bases of the junction left unmatched.

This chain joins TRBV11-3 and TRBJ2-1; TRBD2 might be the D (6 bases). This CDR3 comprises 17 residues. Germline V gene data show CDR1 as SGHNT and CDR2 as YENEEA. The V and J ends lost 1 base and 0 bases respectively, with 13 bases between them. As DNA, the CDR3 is TGTGCCAGCAGCTTAGCCGAGCGGGCAAACTCCTACAATGAGCAGTTCTTC. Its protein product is CASSLAERANSYNEQFF.

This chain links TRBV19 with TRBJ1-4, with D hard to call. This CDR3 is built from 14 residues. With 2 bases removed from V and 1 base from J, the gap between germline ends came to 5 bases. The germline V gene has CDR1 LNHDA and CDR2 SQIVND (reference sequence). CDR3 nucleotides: TGTGCCAGTAGTATAAGAGAAACTAATGAAAAACTGTTTTTT. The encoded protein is CASSIRETNEKLFF.

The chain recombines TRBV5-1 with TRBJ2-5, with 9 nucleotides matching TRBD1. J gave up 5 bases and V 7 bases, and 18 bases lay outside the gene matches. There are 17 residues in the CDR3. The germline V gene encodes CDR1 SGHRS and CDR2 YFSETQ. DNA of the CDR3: TGCGCCAGCCGTCGGGACAGGGCTCAGTTGAGAATGGAGACCCAGTACTTC. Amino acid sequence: CASRRDRAQLRMETQYF.

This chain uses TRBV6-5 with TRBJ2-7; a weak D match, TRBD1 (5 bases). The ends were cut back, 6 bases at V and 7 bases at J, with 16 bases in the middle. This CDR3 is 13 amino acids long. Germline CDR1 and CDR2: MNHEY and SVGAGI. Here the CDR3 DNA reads TGTGCCAGCAGACTATCGGCAGGGCGAGAGCAGTACTTC. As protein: CASRLSAGREQYF.

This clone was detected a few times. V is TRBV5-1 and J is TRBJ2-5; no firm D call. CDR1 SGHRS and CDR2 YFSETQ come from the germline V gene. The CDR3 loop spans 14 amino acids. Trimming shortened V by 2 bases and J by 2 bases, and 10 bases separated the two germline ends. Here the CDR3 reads CASSFRVVQETQYF. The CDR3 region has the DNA TGCGCCAGCAGCTTTCGGGTTGTTCAAGAGACCCAGTACTTC.